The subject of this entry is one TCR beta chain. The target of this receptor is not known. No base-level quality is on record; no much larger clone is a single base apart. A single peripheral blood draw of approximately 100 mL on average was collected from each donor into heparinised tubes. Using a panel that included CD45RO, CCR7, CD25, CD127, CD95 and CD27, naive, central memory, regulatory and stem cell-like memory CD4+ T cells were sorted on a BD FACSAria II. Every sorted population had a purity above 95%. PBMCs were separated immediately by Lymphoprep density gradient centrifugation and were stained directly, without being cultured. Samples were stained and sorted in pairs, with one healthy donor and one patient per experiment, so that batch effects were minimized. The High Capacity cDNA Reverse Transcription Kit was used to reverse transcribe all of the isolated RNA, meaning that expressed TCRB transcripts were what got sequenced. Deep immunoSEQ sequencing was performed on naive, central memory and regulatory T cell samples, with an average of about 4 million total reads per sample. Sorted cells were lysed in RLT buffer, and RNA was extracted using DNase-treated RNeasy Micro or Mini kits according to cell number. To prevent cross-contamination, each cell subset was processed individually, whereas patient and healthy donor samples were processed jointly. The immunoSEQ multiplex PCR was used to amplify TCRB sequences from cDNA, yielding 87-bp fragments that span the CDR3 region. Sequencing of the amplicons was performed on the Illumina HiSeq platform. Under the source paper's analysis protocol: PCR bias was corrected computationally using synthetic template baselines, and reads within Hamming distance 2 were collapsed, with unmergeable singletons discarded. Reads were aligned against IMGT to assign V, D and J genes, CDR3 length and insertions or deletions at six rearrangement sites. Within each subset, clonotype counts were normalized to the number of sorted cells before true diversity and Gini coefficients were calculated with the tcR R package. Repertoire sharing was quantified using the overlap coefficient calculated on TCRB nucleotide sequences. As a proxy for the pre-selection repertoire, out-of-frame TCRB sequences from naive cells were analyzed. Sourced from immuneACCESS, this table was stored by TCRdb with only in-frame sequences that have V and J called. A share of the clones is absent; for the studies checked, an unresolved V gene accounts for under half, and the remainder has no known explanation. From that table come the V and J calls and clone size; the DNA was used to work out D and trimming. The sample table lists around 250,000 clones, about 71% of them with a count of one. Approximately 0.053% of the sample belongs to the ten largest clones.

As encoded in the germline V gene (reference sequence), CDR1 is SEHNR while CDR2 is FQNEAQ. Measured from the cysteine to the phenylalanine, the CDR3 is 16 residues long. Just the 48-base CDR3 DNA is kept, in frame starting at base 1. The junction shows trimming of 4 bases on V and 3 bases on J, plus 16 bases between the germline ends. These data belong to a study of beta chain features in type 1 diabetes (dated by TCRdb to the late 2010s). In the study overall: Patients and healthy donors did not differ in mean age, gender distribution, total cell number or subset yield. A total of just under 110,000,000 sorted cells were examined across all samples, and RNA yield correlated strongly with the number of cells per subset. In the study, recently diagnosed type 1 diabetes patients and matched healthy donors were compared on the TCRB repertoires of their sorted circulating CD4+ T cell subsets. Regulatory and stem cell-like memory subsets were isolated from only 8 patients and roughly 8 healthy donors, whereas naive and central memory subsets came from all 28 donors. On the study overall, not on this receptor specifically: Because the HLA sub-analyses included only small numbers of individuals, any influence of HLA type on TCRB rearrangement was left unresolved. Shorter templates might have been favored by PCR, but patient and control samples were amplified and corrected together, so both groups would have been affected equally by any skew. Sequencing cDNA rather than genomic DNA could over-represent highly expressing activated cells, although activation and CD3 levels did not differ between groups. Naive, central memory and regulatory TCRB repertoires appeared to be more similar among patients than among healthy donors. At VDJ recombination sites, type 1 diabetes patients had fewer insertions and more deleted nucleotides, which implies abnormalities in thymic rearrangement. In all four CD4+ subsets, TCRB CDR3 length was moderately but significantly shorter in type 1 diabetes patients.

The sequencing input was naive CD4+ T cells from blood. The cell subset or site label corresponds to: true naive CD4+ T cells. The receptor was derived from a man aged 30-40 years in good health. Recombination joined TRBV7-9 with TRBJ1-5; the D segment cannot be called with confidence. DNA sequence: TGTGCCAGCAGCTCCCACCGGGGAGTGAACAATCAGCCCCAGCATTTT. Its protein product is CASSSHRGVNNQPQHF. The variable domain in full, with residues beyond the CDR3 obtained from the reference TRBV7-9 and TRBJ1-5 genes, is DTGVSQNPRHKITKRGQNVTFRCDPISEHNRLYWYRQTLGQGPEFLTYFQNEAQLEKSRLLSDRFSAERPKGSFSTLEIQRTEQGDSAMYLCASSSHRGVNNQPQHFGDGTRLSIL.